The 27 T cell receptor beta chains presented below share a single source sample, sequenced in a study of T-cell reconstitution after alpha-beta-depleted transplantation in children. Preparation of the TCRbeta library involved a method that used unique molecular identifiers. TCRdb independently ran MiXCR on the PCR reads; one entry per CDR3 protein. The data show 150,000 to 250,000 distinct CDR3 sequences, with roughly 14% seen just once and roughly 13% held by the top ten. The sample in question was PBMCs from the stem cell graft donor, obtained from the stem cell graft. The receptor source for this set is a human donor who donated a stem cell graft to a child with acute lymphoblastic leukemia.

V usage is TRBV2 and J usage is TRBJ2-1; D uncertain. V gave up 4 bases and J gave up 0 bases, with 10 bases separating them. The CDR3 has 15 amino acids. The V gene's germline CDR1 is SNHLY and CDR2 FYNNEI. The CDR3 nucleotides are TGTGCCAGCAGTGGACTGTCGGGCTCCTACAATGAGCAGTTCTTC. It codes for CASSGLSGSYNEQFF.

Many counts were recorded for this clonotype. The V call is TRBV20-1, the J call TRBJ1-1, with 7 bases fitting TRBD1. V lost 6 bases and J lost 9; bases outside the gene matches: 4. The CDR3 has 10 amino acids. The germline V gene encodes CDR1 DFQATT and CDR2 SNEGSKA (reference sequence). As DNA, the CDR3 is TGCAGTGCCCGGGACAGACAAGCTTTCTTT. This sequence encodes CSARDRQAFF.

The chain employs TRBV6-1 and TRBJ2-7; D gene unclear. Germline assignment: CDR1 MNHNS and CDR2 SASEGT. The CDR3 is made up of 13 amino acids. V dropped 6 bases and J dropped 2 bases, with 11 bases sitting between them. The CDR3 reads CASSPMETYEQYF. CDR3 DNA: TGTGCCAGCAGCCCCATGGAAACCTACGAGCAGTACTTC.

This clonotype showed up many times. The chain carries TRBV20-1 and TRBJ1-1; tentative D call: TRBD1 (5 bases). The CDR3 has 13 residues. CDR1 and CDR2 (germline): DFQATT, SNEGSKA (reference sequence). Trimming stripped 8 bases from V and 5 bases from J, with 18 bases between. This CDR3 is CSLQEGTGTEAFF. The CDR3 bases are TGCAGTCTTCAGGAGGGGACGGGAACTGAAGCTTTCTTT.

This clonotype has at least ten counts. The V call is TRBV20-1, the J call TRBJ2-3; 9 bases match TRBD2. CDR1 and CDR2 (germline): DFQATT, SNEGSKA (reference sequence). The length of the CDR3 is 17 residues. V shed 4 bases, J shed 0 bases, and the junction held 11 bases outside the gene matches. The CDR3 region has the DNA TGCAGTGCTAATCTAGCGGGAACGTACTATAGCACAGATACGCAGTATTTT. Translated: CSANLAGTYYSTDTQYF.

This sequence joins TRBV5-1 and TRBJ2-6, with no clear D. The CDR3 extends over 16 amino acids. The germline gives CDR1 SGHRS, CDR2 YFSETQ. Trimming left V 4 bases short and J 0 bases short, with 11 bases between. In DNA, the CDR3 is TGCGCCAGCAGCGATCCAATTAGCTCTGGGGCCAACGTCCTGACTTTC. Translated, it gives CASSDPISSGANVLTF.

The chain has TRBV2 and TRBJ2-1; the D gene is possibly TRBD2 (5 bases). The germline V gene has CDR1 SNHLY and CDR2 FYNNEI. The germline V and J ends were trimmed by 6 bases and 15 bases, with 18 bases remaining between them. This CDR3 is built from 12 residues. The CDR3 here is CASRTERRVLFF. The CDR3 bases are TGTGCCAGCAGGACTGAAAGGCGGGTCTTGTTCTTC.

This clonotype was observed at least ten times. This chain links TRBV10-3 with TRBJ2-3; D is undetermined. Germline CDR1 ENHRY, CDR2 SYGVKD. The CDR3 is made up of 13 amino acids. The germline V and J ends were trimmed by 6 bases and 4 bases, with 11 bases remaining between them. CDR3 loop: CAISPPAADTQYF. CDR3 nucleotides: TGTGCCATCAGCCCCCCCGCGGCAGATACGCAGTATTTT.

In its sample, this clonotype was seen many times. The chain recombines TRBV20-1 with TRBJ2-7, with TRBD2 matching over 9 bases. V was pared by 6 bases and J by 3 bases, with 9 bases of the junction left unmatched. This CDR3 is 14 amino acids long. The germline CDR1 and CDR2 sequences are DFQATT and SNEGSKA (reference sequence). The CDR3 protein is CSATSGGLYYEQYF. The CDR3 DNA follows: TGCAGTGCCACCAGCGGGGGGCTCTACTACGAGCAGTACTTC.

This clonotype came up many times. The V call is TRBV11-1, the J call TRBJ2-2; 8 bases align to TRBD1. The CDR3 is made up of 18 amino acids. Germline V gene lookup returns CDR1 SGHAT and CDR2 FQDESV (reference sequence). With 5 bases clipped from V and 4 bases from J, the junction kept 15 bases outside the gene matches. This chain's CDR3 is CASSKRSYRGVRTGELFF. CDR3 coding DNA: TGTGCCAGCAGCAAGCGATCGTACAGGGGGGTTCGCACCGGGGAGCTGTTTTTT.

This clonotype was seen ten or more times. The genes are TRBV3-1 and TRBJ2-7; unclear D gene. Germline CDR1 and CDR2: LGHDT and YNNKEL (reference sequence). Trimming took 1 base from V and 6 from J, leaving 7 bases between them. This CDR3 has 12 residues. CDR3 protein: CASSQGQFEQYF. In DNA, the CDR3 is TGTGCCAGCAGCCAAGGGCAGTTCGAGCAGTACTTC.

The table lists this clonotype with many counts. The chain is built from TRBV20-1 and TRBJ2-2; D remains unclear. The V and J ends lost 2 bases and 6 bases respectively, with 10 bases between them. This CDR3 has 13 amino acids. Per germline, CDR1 DFQATT and CDR2 SNEGSKA (reference sequence). CDR3 bases: TGCAGTGCTAGAATGGCAATTTCCGGGGAGCTGTTTTTT. It yields the protein CSARMAISGELFF.

This clonotype was recorded at least ten times. The rearrangement links TRBV10-3 to TRBJ1-1; TRBD1 matches at 11 bases. The CDR3 extends over 14 amino acids. CDR1 ENHRY and CDR2 SYGVKD come from the germline V gene. Germline trimming cut 8 bases from V and 0 bases from J; bases unmatched to any gene: 2. The CDR3 region is CAIGDRGVNTEAFF. The CDR3 DNA sequence: TGTGCCATCGGGGACAGGGGGGTGAACACTGAAGCTTTCTTT.

This clonotype was recorded many times. This chain links TRBV5-1 with TRBJ1-1, with TRBD1 matching over 7 bases. CDR3 length equals 15 residues. Germline V gene lookup returns CDR1 SGHRS and CDR2 YFSETQ. J gave up 0 bases and V 4 bases, and 6 bases lay outside the gene matches. CDR3 in amino acids: CASSSMGQLNTEAFF. The CDR3, as DNA: TGCGCCAGCAGCAGTATGGGACAGTTGAACACTGAAGCTTTCTTT.

This clonotype has at least ten counts. The chain joins TRBV7-2 to TRBJ2-7, with 11 positions matching TRBD2. The V gene end was trimmed by 5 bases and the J gene end by 0 bases; junction bases not matched to a gene: 6. The CDR3 length is 16 residues. Germline CDR1 is SGHTA and CDR2 is FQGNSA. CDR3 loop: CASSIDTSGGSYEQYF. For the CDR3, the DNA is TGTGCCAGCAGCATCGACACTAGCGGGGGCTCCTACGAGCAGTACTTC.

This clonotype was counted ten times or more. This rearrangement joins TRBV6-5 to TRBJ2-3; D gene unclear. With 4 bases removed from V and 0 bases from J, the gap between germline ends came to 14 bases. This CDR3 spans 16 amino acids. The germline gives CDR1 MNHEY, CDR2 SVGAGI. CDR3 sequence (DNA): TGTGCCAGCAGTTTACACCCTACAAGCAGCACAGATACGCAGTATTTT. Translation gives CASSLHPTSSTDTQYF.

The chain uses TRBV20-1 and TRBJ1-1, with a possible D match to TRBD1 (5 bases). V dropped 3 bases and J dropped 5 bases, with 16 bases sitting between them. The CDR3 has 14 amino acids. Germline V gives CDR1 DFQATT, CDR2 SNEGSKA (reference sequence). The CDR3, as DNA: TGCAGTGCTAGGGGGATGGCGGGGCCGACTGAAGCTTTCTTT. Protein sequence: CSARGMAGPTEAFF.

This clonotype was counted many times. The genes are TRBV3-1 and TRBJ2-7; D possibly corresponds to TRBD2 (5 bases). The CDR3 has 14 amino acids. From germline, CDR1 is LGHDT and CDR2 YNNKEL (reference sequence). The V end was cut by 0 bases, the J end by 3 bases, with 9 bases between. CDR3 sequence (DNA): TGTGCCAGCAGCCAAGAATTCGGGATCTACGAGCAGTACTTC. Encoded protein: CASSQEFGIYEQYF.

The table lists this clonotype with a few counts. The chain combines TRBV6-1 with TRBJ1-6; D is perhaps TRBD1 (6 bases). Germline values: CDR1 MNHNS, CDR2 SASEGT. CDR3 length: 18 residues. Trimming shortened V by 8 bases and J by 10 bases, and 30 bases separated the two germline ends. The CDR3 loop is CASFPQVGGSYSGSPLHF. In nucleotides, the CDR3 is TGTGCCAGCTTCCCCCAGGTTGGGGGCAGCTATTCAGGATCACCCCTCCACTTT.

This chain connects TRBV5-6 to TRBJ2-1, with 10 bases lining up with TRBD1. Germline V gives CDR1 SGHDT, CDR2 YYEEEE. With 4 bases clipped from V and 8 bases from J, the junction kept 15 bases outside the gene matches. CDR3 size: 17 residues. CDR3: CASSPVYPGQGFDEQFF. The CDR3, as DNA: TGTGCCAGCAGCCCCGTATATCCGGGACAGGGGTTTGATGAGCAGTTCTTC.

This clonotype was recorded at least ten times. The V and J genes are TRBV6-1 and TRBJ2-1, with D perhaps matching TRBD1 or TRBD2 (5 bases each). Germline CDR1 is MNHNS and CDR2 is SASEGT. The CDR3 length is 13 residues. V was trimmed by 10 bases and J by 9 bases, leaving 19 bases between them. For the CDR3, the DNA is TGTGCCAACTCGCTGGGGGTTCAGGGTGAGCAGTTCTTC. It translates to CANSLGVQGEQFF.

The chain employs TRBV6-2 or TRBV6-3 and TRBJ2-3; 11 bases line up with TRBD2. CDR3 size: 15 residues. V gave up 8 bases and J gave up 2 bases; unmatched junction bases: 6. In germline, CDR1 is MNHEY, CDR2 SVGEGT. In nucleotides, the CDR3 is TGTGCCAGCGGGGGACTAGCGGAGACCACAGATACGCAGTATTTT. It is translated as CASGGLAETTDTQYF.

The gene calls are TRBV21-1 and TRBJ1-2; TRBD1, the D gene given by the table, was not confirmed from the DNA. TRBV21-1 is an annotated pseudogene. The CDR3 loop spans 14 amino acids. For the CDR3, the DNA is TGTGCCAGCAGCCCAGACAGGGGGCAGGTTGGCTACACCTTC. Protein sequence: CASSPDRGQVGYTF.

This clonotype has ten or more counts. For the CDR3, the DNA is TGTGCCAGCAGCCGGGGGGACGGAACAGATACGCAGTATTTT. Translation gives CASSRGDGTDTQYF. The chain recombines TRBV7-7 with TRBJ2-3; 7 positions match TRBD2. V lost 5 bases and J lost 3; bases outside the gene matches: 5. CDR1 is SSHAT and CDR2 is FNYEAQ in the germline V gene (reference sequence). The CDR3 is made up of 14 amino acids. The whole variable domain, filled in from reference TRBV7-7 and TRBJ2-3, reads GAGVSQSPRYKVTKRGQDVTLRCDPISSHATLYWYQQALGQGPEFLTYFNYEAQPDKSGLPSDRFSAERPEGSISTLTIQRTEQRDSAMYRCASSRGDGTDTQYFGPGTRLTVL.

CDR3 DNA sequence: TGTGCCAGCCAGACGGGGAAGAAAGCCTCTGGAAACACCATATATTTT. As protein: CASQTGKKASGNTIYF. V gene TRBV6-4 combines with J gene TRBJ1-3; no clear D gene. CDR1 and CDR2 (germline): MRHNA, SNTAGT. This CDR3 region has 16 residues. V lost 8 bases and J lost 0, with 17 bases in between.

This clonotype occurred many times. The rearrangement links TRBV2 to TRBJ2-2; no reliable D call. Germline CDR1 SNHLY, CDR2 FYNNEI. V was shortened by 0 bases and J by 7 bases, with 15 bases between the two germline ends. The CDR3 contains 16 residues. The CDR3 reads CASSEAPPSRGGELFF. The CDR3 nucleotides are TGTGCCAGCAGTGAAGCGCCCCCCAGCCGAGGCGGGGAGCTGTTTTTT.

This clonotype was found many times. V and J are TRBV29-1 and TRBJ2-1; 10 bases align to TRBD2. The trim removed 0 bases at V and 4 bases at J, leaving 6 bases unmatched. Per germline, CDR1 SQVTM and CDR2 ANQGSEA. This CDR3 has 16 amino acids. The CDR3 loop is CSVEDWTSGSYNEQFF. The CDR3, as DNA: TGCAGCGTTGAAGATTGGACTAGCGGCAGTTACAATGAGCAGTTCTTC.